Described below is a single T cell receptor beta chain sequence and its context. Its antigen remains unidentified. Libraries were prepared by immunoSEQ multiplex PCR; TCRdb keeps only in-frame clonotypes and omits some of them. The profile shows fewer than 85,000 clones, roughly 91% of them singletons. The data stem from a study of OX40 agonist ivuxolimab in advanced cancers. Study details: Earlier anti-PD-1, anti-PD-L1 or anti-CTLA-4 therapy was permitted; about 39% had received some.

Findings of the study overall: Determination of antigen specificity was not performed for the expanded peripheral T cells. Among T cells, CD8+ cells averaged more expanded clones than CD4+ cells.

Samples of blood were obtained at baseline, on cycle 4 day 1, and on cycle 7 day 1. The CDR3 totals 13 residues. Per germline, CDR1 MDHEN and CDR2 SYDVKM. Trimming shortened V by 3 bases and J by 6 bases, and 10 bases separated the two germline ends. This chain links TRBV28 with TRBJ2-3, with D possibly TRBD1 on 6 matching bases. The TCR sequence derives from an adult with an advanced solid tumor such as melanoma, head and neck, liver or kidney cancer. The sequencing used CD4+ or CD8+ T cells sorted from blood, collected in a trial of the OX40 agonist ivuxolimab. This CDR3 is CASSFPDRDTQYF. CDR3 DNA: TGTGCCAGCAGTTTCCCCGACAGGGATACGCAGTATTTT. The full variable domain, with the rest looked up from reference TRBV28 and TRBJ2-3, is DVKVTQSSRYLVKRTGEKVFLECVQDMDHENMFWYRQDPGLGLRLIYFSYDVKMKEKGDIPEGYSVSREKKERFSLILESASTNQTSMYLCASSFPDRDTQYFGPGTRLTVL.